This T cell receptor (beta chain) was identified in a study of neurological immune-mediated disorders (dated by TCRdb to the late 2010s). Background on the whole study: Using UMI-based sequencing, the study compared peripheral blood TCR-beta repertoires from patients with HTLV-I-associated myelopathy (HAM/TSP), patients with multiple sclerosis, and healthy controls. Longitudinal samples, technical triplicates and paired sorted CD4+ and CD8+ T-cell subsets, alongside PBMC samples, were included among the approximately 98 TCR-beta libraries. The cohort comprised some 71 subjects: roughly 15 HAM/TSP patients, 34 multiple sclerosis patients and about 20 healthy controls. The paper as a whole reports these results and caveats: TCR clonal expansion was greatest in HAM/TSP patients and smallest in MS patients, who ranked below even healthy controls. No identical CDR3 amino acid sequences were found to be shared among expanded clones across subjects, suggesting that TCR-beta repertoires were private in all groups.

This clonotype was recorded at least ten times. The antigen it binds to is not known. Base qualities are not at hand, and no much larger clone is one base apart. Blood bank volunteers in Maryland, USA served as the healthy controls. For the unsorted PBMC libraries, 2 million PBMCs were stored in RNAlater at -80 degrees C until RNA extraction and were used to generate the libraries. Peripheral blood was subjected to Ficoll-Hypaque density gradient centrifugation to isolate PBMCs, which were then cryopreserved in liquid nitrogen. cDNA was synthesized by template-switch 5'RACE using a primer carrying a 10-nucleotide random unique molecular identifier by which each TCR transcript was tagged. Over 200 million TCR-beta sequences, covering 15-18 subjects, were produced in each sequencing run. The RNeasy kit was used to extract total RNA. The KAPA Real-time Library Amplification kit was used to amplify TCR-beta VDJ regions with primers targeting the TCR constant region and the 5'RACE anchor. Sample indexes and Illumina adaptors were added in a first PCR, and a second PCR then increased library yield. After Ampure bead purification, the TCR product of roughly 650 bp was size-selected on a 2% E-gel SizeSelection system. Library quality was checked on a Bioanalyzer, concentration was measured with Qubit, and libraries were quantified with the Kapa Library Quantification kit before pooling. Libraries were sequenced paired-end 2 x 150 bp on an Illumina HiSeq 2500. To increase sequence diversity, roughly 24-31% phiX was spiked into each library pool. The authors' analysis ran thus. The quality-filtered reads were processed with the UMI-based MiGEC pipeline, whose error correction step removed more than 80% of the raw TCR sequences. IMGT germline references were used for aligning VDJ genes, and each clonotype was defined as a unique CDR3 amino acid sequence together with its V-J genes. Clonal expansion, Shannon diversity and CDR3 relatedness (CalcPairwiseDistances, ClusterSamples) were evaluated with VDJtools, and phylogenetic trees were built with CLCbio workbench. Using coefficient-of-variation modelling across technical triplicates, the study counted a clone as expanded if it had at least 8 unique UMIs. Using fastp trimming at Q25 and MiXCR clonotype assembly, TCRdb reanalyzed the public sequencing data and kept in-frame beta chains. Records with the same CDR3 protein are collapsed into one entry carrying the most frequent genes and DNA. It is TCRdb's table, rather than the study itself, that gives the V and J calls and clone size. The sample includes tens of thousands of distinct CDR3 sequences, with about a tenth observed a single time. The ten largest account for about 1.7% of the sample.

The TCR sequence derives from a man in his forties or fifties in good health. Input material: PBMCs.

The nucleotides are TGTGCCAGCTGGGGAAGACAGGGCCCTCACTATGGCTACACCTTC. Translated, this gives CASWGRQGPHYGYTF. The receptor chain draws on TRBV12-3 or TRBV12-4 and TRBJ1-2, with 7 bases aligning to TRBD1. After removal of 8 bases from V and 3 bases from J, the junction retains 12 bases not matched to a gene. From cysteine to phenylalanine, the CDR3 is 15 amino acids long. The sequence is cut down to CDR3 DNA, 45 bases in frame from base 1.